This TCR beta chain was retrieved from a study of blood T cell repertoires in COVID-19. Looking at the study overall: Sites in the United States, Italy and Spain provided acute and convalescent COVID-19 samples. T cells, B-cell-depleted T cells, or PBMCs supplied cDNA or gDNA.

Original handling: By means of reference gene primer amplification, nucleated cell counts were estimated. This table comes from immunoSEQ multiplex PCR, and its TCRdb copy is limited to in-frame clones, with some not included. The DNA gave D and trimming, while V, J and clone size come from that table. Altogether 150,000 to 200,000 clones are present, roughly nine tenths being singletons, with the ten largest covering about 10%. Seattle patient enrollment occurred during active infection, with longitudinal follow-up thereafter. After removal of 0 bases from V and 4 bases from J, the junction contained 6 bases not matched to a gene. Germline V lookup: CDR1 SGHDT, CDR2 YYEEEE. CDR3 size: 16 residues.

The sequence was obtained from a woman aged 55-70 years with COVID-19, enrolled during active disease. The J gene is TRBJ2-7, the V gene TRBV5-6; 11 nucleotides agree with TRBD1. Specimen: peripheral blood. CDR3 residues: CASSLEQGQGVYEQYF. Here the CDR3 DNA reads TGTGCCAGCAGCTTGGAACAGGGACAGGGGGTTTACGAGCAGTACTTC.